This T cell receptor (beta chain) was profiled in a study of blood T cell repertoires in COVID-19. Study in general: Donors in the United States, Italy and Spain gave samples during acute or convalescent COVID-19.

Between the trimmed V and J ends, which lost 5 bases and 0 bases, there was a span of 20 bases. The germline gives CDR1 SGHNT, CDR2 YENEEA. The CDR3 is 18 residues long. In the authors' methods: From reference gene primer amplification, estimates of nucleated cell counts were derived. Libraries were prepared by immunoSEQ multiplex PCR; TCRdb keeps only in-frame clonotypes and omits some of them. Clone size and the V and J calls come from that table; the DNA yielded D and trimming. The sample includes more than 150,000 clones, 80% of them seen just once. The source is a man aged 55 to 69 who had been exposed to COVID-19. The gene calls are TRBV11-3 and TRBJ2-4; TRBD2 might be the D (6 bases). Source material: PBMCs or T cells enriched from blood (not recorded which). CDR3: CASSLSARDFEAKNIQYF. CDR3 coding DNA: TGTGCCAGCAGCCTTTCCGCCCGGGACTTTGAAGCCAAAAACATTCAGTACTTC.